The present T cell receptor (beta chain) was sequenced within a study of T cell responses to AZD1222 COVID-19 vaccine. Produced via immunoSEQ multiplex PCR; TCRdb's table is partial and in-frame only. The data show roughly 180,000 clones, around 87% seen once. Remarks on this clone: Its cognate antigen is unknown.

Germline V CDR1 and CDR2: MNHEY, SVGAGI. V shed 7 bases, J shed 9 bases, and the junction held 11 bases outside the gene matches. CDR3 length equals 14 residues. General observations from the study: White British people made up most donors, females outnumbered males, and clonal diversity was possibly underestimated. Once two AZD1222 doses were given, Spike-specific TCR breadth and depth went up. Spike was spanned by vaccine-associated CD4 TCRs, with dominance at 160-218 and 743-854.

Sequenced material: peripheral blood, taken on day 0 of MenACWY control vaccination. V and J are TRBV6-5 and TRBJ2-1, with 8 bases matching TRBD2. The receptor was derived from an adult in good health. CDR3: CASKAGALPLEQFF. The CDR3 coding sequence is TGTGCCAGCAAAGCGGGAGCTCTACCTCTTGAGCAGTTCTTC.